This passage covers 13 T cell receptor beta chains from one sample sequenced in a study of T cell clusters in autoimmune cytopenias. TRB was amplified from approximately 250 ng of peripheral blood genomic DNA per sample. Multiplex touch-down PCR amplified TRB using TRB-A and TRB-B pools in one tube. TCRdb re-called the multiplex PCR reads, yielding one record per CDR3 amino acid sequence without DNA. Recorded here are 12,000 or so distinct CDR3 sequences; the top ten clones represent 23%. These data also featured in a second study, about T cell repertoires in aging, cancer and after chemotherapy.

The material sequenced was peripheral blood. The source of these receptors is a human donor in good health.

CDR3 amino acids: CASSLSGGTEAFF. The genes are TRBV5-4 and TRBJ1-1; as DNA is missing, the TRBD1 call by TCRdb cannot be tested. The germline gives CDR1 SGHNT, CDR2 YYREEE (reference sequence). This CDR3 is 13 amino acids long. The full variable domain, rest sourced from reference TRBV5-4 and TRBJ1-1, is ETGVTQSPTHLIKTRGQQVTLRCSSQSGHNTVSWYQQALGQGPQFIFQYYREEENGRGNFPPRFSGLQFPNYSSELNVNALELDDSALYLCASSLSGGTEAFFGQGTRLTVV.

This chain joins TRBV6-1 and TRBJ2-1; TCRdb outputs TRBD1, but without DNA this stays unchecked. Germline V lookup: CDR1 MNHNS, CDR2 SASEGT. The CDR3 spans 13 residues. CDR3 protein: CASKQVSYNEQFF.

The chain uses TRBV11-1 and TRBJ1-3; checking the TCRdb D call of TRBD1 is not possible without DNA. Germline assignment: CDR1 SGHAT and CDR2 FQDESV (reference sequence). The CDR3 runs 14 residues. The chain's CDR3 is CASSHRDTGNTIYF.

By frequency, this clonotype is medium-sized (0.01 to 0.1%). This chain links TRBV6-5 with TRBJ2-5. CDR1 is MNHEY, CDR2 SVGAGI, per germline. The CDR3 runs to 13 residues. This CDR3 reads CASRKVVDETQYF.

The CDR3 here is CASSLWGRQGSGEQYF. The V gene is TRBV5-4, the J gene TRBJ2-7; absent DNA, TCRdb's TRBD2 call cannot be checked. Per germline, CDR1 SGHNT and CDR2 YYREEE (reference sequence). The CDR3 runs 16 residues.

In terms of frequency, this clonotype is medium-sized. The rearrangement joins TRBV11-3 to TRBJ2-7; TCRdb gives TRBD1 as the D gene, but with no DNA this cannot be confirmed. The germline gives CDR1 SGHNT, CDR2 YENEEA. The CDR3 runs to 14 residues. CDR3 amino acids: CASSPDTGSYEQYF. Variable domain in full (rest from reference TRBV11-3 and TRBJ2-7): EAGVVQSPRYKIIEKKQPVAFWCNPISGHNTLYWYLQNLGQGPELLIRYENEEAVDDSQLPKDRFSAERLKGVDSTLKIQPAELGDSAVYLCASSPDTGSYEQYFGPGTRLTVT.

The CDR3 loop is CATSRDGEQPQHF. The chain uses TRBV15 and TRBJ1-5. The CDR3 spans 13 residues. The germline V gene has CDR1 LNHNV and CDR2 YYDKDF (reference sequence). Full variable domain (missing parts from reference TRBV15 and TRBJ1-5): DAMVIQNPRYQVTQFGKPVTLSCSQTLNHNVMYWYQQKSSQAPKLLFHYYDKDFNNEADTPDNFQSRRPNTSFCFLDIRSPGLGDTAMYLCATSRDGEQPQHFGDGTRLSIL.

The chain uses TRBV6-6 and TRBJ1-1; TCRdb's D call of TRBD1 is untestable without DNA. The CDR3 extends over 14 amino acids. CDR1 MNHNY and CDR2 SVGAGI come from the germline V gene (reference sequence). Here the CDR3 reads CASSRQGFNTEAFF.

The chain has TRBV6-1 and TRBJ2-5; TCRdb's assignment of TRBD1 cannot be checked, as there is no DNA. Germline assignment: CDR1 MNHNS and CDR2 SASEGT. The CDR3 runs 12 residues. The CDR3 sequence: CASTGGRETQYF.

The gene calls are TRBV6-5 and TRBJ2-5; TCRdb picks TRBD1, but there is no DNA to check that call. This CDR3 is 15 amino acids long. Germline V CDR1 and CDR2: MNHEY, SVGAGI. The CDR3 spells CASSVRTGNQETQYF.

V usage is TRBV19 and J usage is TRBJ2-1; TCRdb's D gene call, TRBD2, goes unchecked for lack of DNA. The CDR3 is 15 amino acids. Germline V gene lookup returns CDR1 LNHDA and CDR2 SQIVND (reference sequence). The CDR3 region is CASSTPGLVRDEQFF.

CDR3 region: CASTSTVTNTGELFF. The chain recombines TRBV5-5 with TRBJ2-2; TCRdb proposes TRBD1, but this gene call is untestable without DNA. The CDR3 is 15 residues long. Per germline, CDR1 SGHKS and CDR2 YYEKEE (reference sequence).

The chain joins TRBV12-3 or TRBV12-4 to TRBJ1-4; TCRdb outputs TRBD1, but without DNA this stays unchecked. The CDR3 consists of 15 residues. The CDR3 region is CASSSTGQPNEKLFF.